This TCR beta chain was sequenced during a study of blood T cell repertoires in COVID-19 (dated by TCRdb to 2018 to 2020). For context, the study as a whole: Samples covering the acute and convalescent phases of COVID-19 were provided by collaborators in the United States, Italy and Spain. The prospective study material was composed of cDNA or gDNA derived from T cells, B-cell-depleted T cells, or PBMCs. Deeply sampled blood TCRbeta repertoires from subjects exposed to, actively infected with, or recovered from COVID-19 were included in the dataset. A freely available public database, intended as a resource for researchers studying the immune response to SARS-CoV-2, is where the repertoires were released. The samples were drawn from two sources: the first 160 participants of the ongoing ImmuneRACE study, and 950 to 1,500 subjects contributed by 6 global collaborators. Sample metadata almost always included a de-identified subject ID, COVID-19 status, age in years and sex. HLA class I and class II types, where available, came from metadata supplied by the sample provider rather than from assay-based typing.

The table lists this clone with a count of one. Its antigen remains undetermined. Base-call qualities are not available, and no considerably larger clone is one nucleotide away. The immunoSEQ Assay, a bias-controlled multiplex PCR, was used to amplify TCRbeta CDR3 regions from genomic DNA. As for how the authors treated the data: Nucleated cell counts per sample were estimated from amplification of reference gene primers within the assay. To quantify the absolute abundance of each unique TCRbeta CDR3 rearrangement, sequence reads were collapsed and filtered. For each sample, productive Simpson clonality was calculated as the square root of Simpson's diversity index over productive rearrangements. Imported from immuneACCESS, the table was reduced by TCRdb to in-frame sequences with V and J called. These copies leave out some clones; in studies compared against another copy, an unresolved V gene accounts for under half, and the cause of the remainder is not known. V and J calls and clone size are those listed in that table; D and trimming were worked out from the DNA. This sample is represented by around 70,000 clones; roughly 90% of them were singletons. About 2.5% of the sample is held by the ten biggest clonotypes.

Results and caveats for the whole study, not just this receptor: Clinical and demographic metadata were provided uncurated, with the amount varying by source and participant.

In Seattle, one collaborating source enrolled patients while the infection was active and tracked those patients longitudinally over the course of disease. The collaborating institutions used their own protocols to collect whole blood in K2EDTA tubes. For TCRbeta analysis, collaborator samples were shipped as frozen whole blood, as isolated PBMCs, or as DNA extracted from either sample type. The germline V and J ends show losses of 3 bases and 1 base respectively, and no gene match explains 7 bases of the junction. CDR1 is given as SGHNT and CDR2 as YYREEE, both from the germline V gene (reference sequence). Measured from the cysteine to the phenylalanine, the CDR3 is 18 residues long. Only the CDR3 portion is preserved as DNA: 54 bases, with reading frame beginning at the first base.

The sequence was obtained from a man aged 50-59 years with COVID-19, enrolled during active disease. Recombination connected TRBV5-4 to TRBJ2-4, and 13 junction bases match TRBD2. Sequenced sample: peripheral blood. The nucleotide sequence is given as TGTGCCAGCAGCTCCGGACTAGCGGGAGCGGGGGCCAAAAACATTCAGTACTTC. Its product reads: CASSSGLAGAGAKNIQYF.